The 4 T cell receptor beta chains presented below share a single source sample, sequenced in a study of Ad26.COV2.S vaccination and SARS-CoV-2 variants. Treatment: roughly 18 received Ad26.COV2.S at low or high dose, single or two shots; about 5 received placebo; per-sample allocation not given. Each sample was drawn 63 days after the first injection (of vaccine or placebo). The protocol was immunoSEQ multiplex PCR, while the TCRdb copy is restricted to in-frame clones and leaves out a portion. This sample has over 450,000 clones, with about nine tenths found just once. Sequences were derived from peripheral blood, sampled in a trial of Ad26.COV2.S vaccine versus placebo. These receptors were collected from a person between 18 and 65 years old who received the Ad26.COV2.S COVID-19 vaccine or a placebo.

V and J are TRBV5-4 and TRBJ2-7; 12 bases fit TRBD2. In germline, CDR1 is SGHNT, CDR2 YYREEE (reference sequence). The CDR3 spans 17 residues. The V gene end was trimmed by 4 bases and the J gene end by 1 base; junction bases not matched to a gene: 9. The chain's CDR3 is CASSKNGLAGPSYEQYF. The CDR3 DNA follows: TGTGCCAGCAGCAAAAACGGACTAGCGGGGCCGTCCTACGAGCAGTACTTC.

This chain uses TRBV7-3 with TRBJ2-3; 13 nucleotides line up with TRBD2. Trimming cost V 2 bases and J 1 base; bases outside gene matches: 3. Germline-derived CDR1 and CDR2 are SGHTA and FQGTGA. CDR3 length: 17 amino acids. CDR3 in DNA: TGTGCCAGCAGCTTAGGACTAGCGGGAGAGGGCACAGATACGCAGTATTTT. Translated, it gives CASSLGLAGEGTDTQYF. The whole variable domain, remainder taken from reference TRBV7-3 and TRBJ2-3, is GAGVSQTPSNKVTEKGKYVELRCDPISGHTALYWYRQSLGQGPEFLIYFQGTGAADDSGLPNDRFFAVRPEGSVSTLKIQRTERGDSAVYLCASSLGLAGEGTDTQYFGPGTRLTVL.

The chain recombines TRBV18 with TRBJ2-7; no reliable D call. The germline gives CDR1 KGHSH, CDR2 LQKENI. The CDR3 covers 20 residues. The V gene lost 4 bases and the J gene lost 0 bases, with 28 bases spanning the gap. CDR3 nucleotides: TGTGCCAGCTCACTTCCGGCCTACTTCAACGGGCGCGCCGTCTCCTACGAGCAGTACTTC. Translated: CASSLPAYFNGRAVSYEQYF.

The V and J genes are TRBV9 and TRBJ2-7; 9 nucleotides agree with TRBD2. The germline CDR1 and CDR2 sequences are SGDLS and YYNGEE. V shed 0 bases and J 1 base; nucleotides not matched to a gene: 5. The CDR3 contains 16 residues. CDR3 in amino acids: CASSVAEAGGSYEQYF. CDR3 bases: TGTGCCAGCAGCGTAGCCGAAGCGGGAGGTTCCTACGAGCAGTACTTC.